What follows is one TCR beta chain and its context. Its antigen remains unknown. Because it lacks the conserved phenylalanine or tryptophan at the end, this CDR3 is likely a read error. The sample comes from a study of tumor-infiltrating lymphocytes in primary liver carcinoma. The overall study: Men and women, 30 to 69 years of age, made up the patients. General study results and limits: Only around 7-25% of top clones occurred in all five tumor regions.

The researchers produced TCR beta cDNA from roughly 550 ng total RNA with a constant-region primer. Construction of TCR beta libraries relied on three successive nested multiplex PCR rounds employing slightly modified ARM-PCR. TCRdb independently ran MiXCR on the multiplex PCR reads; one entry per CDR3 protein. The sample shows tens of thousands of distinct CDR3 sequences, around 77% of them seen only once. Scientists recovered RNA and DNA together from around 18-30 mg of unsorted bulk tissue. Surgical resection served as treatment for the primary liver carcinoma of these patients. The patients, who had chronic HBV infection, were treatment-naive (untreated). The sequenced sample was liver tumor tissue from sampling region 4. Subset given: tumor region T4, right-lateral pole. This TCR came from a woman in her twenties or thirties with primary liver carcinoma and hepatitis B virus infection.

The DNA of the CDR3 is TGTGCCAGTAGTTATCAGTACACAGAAACGCAGTATCTT. Translated, it gives CASSYQYTETQYL. V is TRBV12-3 or TRBV12-4 and J is TRBJ2-3; D remains ambiguous. There are 13 residues in the CDR3.